This T cell receptor (beta chain) derives from a study of long-term antiretroviral therapy in people with HIV. This clone was seen just once. In germline, CDR1 is SGHTA, CDR2 FQGNSA. The CDR3 spans 16 residues. Trimming stripped 2 bases from V and 1 base from J, with 14 bases between. Each HIV-infected participant was given treatment in the United States. They ran version v3.0 of the immunoSEQ assay at survey level. Generated by immunoSEQ multiplex PCR, the TCRdb table keeps only in-frame clones and is missing some. The repertoire holds 20,000 to 25,000 clones, with 80% to 90% as singletons. This chain uses TRBV7-2 with TRBJ1-1, with D possibly being TRBD1 (5 bases). The TCR was taken from a woman aged 45 to 65 with HIV. Sequenced here: unsorted PBMCs, sampled 2.6 years after starting antiretroviral therapy. CDR3 DNA: TGTGCCAGCAGCTTATCAGCTACTACAGGGAACACTGAAGCTTTCTTT. It is translated as CASSLSATTGNTEAFF. The full variable domain, in which reference TRBV7-2 and TRBJ1-1 provide the parts outside the CDR3, is GAGVSQSPSNKVTEKGKDVELRCDPISGHTALYWYRQSLGQGLEFLIYFQGNSAPDKSGLPSDRFSAERTGGSVSTLTIQRTQQEDSAVYLCASSLSATTGNTEAFFGQGTRLTVV.